Below, one TCR beta chain is given with its context. The antigen is not known. As to time point: before natalizumab initiation. The record originates from a study of multiple sclerosis patients with progressive multifocal leukoencephalopathy. Study background: The control group, sampled over time, had multiple sclerosis, received natalizumab and did not develop PML. Study-wide points: Findings may reflect JC virus infection or just general immunocompromise. PML-onset expanded TRB clones were detectable before and during natalizumab therapy.

Method: immunoSEQ multiplex PCR; TCRdb's copy keeps in-frame clones and lacks some. The table has about 32,000 clones, 80% to 95% seen once. CDR3 length: 17 residues. Germline V lookup: CDR1 SEHNR, CDR2 FQNEAQ (reference sequence). V shed 2 bases and J shed 2 bases, with 18 bases lying between them. This chain connects TRBV7-9 to TRBJ2-5; possibly TRBD1 for D (6 bases). The specimen was PBMCs. The TCR sequence derives from a man aged 30 to 45 with multiple sclerosis. CDR3 bases: TGTGCCAGCAGCTTACTCCCAGGGGCGCAGGGGCAAGAGACCCAGTACTTC. Encoded protein: CASSLLPGAQGQETQYF.